The entry that follows covers one T cell receptor (beta chain) sequence. Its cognate antigen has yet to be identified. The input lacks base qualities; no much larger clone sits a single base away. Relative to germline, V is missing 3 bases and J is missing 6 bases, with 6 bases of the junction outside any gene match. From cysteine to phenylalanine, the CDR3 is 15 amino acids long. Of all the DNA, just the CDR3 is kept, 45 bases in frame from base 1. The entry originates in a study of regulatory T cells in long-lasting Graves disease (dated by TCRdb to about 2021). Concerning the study at large: In the newly diagnosed Graves' disease group, patients had been taking antithyroid drugs for less than 3 months. A total of around 33 samples underwent TCR sequencing, from roughly 13 patients with persistent Graves' disease and some 20 patients with newly diagnosed Graves' disease. Persistent Graves' disease patients were compared with newly diagnosed Graves' disease patients by peripheral blood TCR sequencing and RNA sequencing. The study was conducted in China and was registered as a clinical trial.

What the study reported, not specific to this receptor: Persistent disease showed preferential use of TRBV28, TRBJ1-2 and TRBJ2-5, whereas newly diagnosed disease favored TRBV20-1 and TRBJ2-1. The small sample size was acknowledged by the authors as a limitation that may reduce accuracy. Sequencing and analysis were limited to the TCR beta chain. Peripheral blood alone was examined, since thyroid tissue, which constituted the primary lesion, could not be accessed. Persistent patients shared more public clonotypes among themselves (around 2,500) than newly diagnosed patients did (about 970). Compared with newly diagnosed patients, persistent Graves' disease patients had lower TCR Shannon entropy and fewer highly expanded clones, which suggests clonal expansion.

The time point label, read with the paper, signifies: newly diagnosed GD, antithyroid drugs for less than 3 months. For both TCR sequencing and RNA sequencing, RNA was extracted from PBMCs using TRIzol. The diagnosis of Graves' disease followed American Thyroid Association guidelines. Patients for the study were recruited at an endocrinology department in Xi'an, China. From each patient, 8 to 10 milliliters of peripheral blood was collected into an EDTA anticoagulant tube. Ficoll Paque Plus density gradient separation was used to isolate PBMCs, and no further T cell sorting was done. An Agilent 2100 Bioanalyzer and agarose gel were used to check RNA quality, and a NanoDrop 2000 was used to measure RNA concentration. Library prep was done by multiplex PCR. TCRdb lists the instrument as Illumina HiSeq 4000. CDR3 regions were amplified by Arm-PCR with iRepertoire HTBI primers to construct TCR beta libraries. PCR products were gel purified before sequencing. Turning to the authors' computational methods: Gene usage analysis of CDR3 amino acid clonotypes relied on the 55 to 80 TRBV and more than twelve TRBJ segments identified across samples. COPE and FqMerger were used to merge filtered high-quality paired reads into contigs. BLAST was used to align contigs to the IMGT TRBV, TRBD and TRBJ reference genes, and CDR3 was defined following IMGT. Clonotypes above 0.1% frequency were classified as highly expanded clones. Repertoire diversity was measured by Shannon entropy, and V-J evenness by the Gini coefficient. Public clonotypes were defined as clonotypes shared by more than one individual. TCRdb reworked the public reads: Q25 trimming with fastp, MiXCR clone assembly, productive beta chains retained. Entries are consolidated by CDR3 protein sequence, retaining the most common genes and DNA. These V and J calls originate from TCRdb's pipeline instead of the authors' own analysis. The sample table records approximately 400,000 distinct CDR3 sequences; roughly 10% of these occur just once. About 20% of the sample belongs to the ten largest clones.

This same sample was also taken into another study, of T cells in Graves' hyperthyroidism and ophthalmopathy. Per the second study: Graves' hyperthyroidism was defined as stable when no progression to ophthalmopathy occurred over 18 months of follow-up. The hyperthyroidism patients were between 18 and 65 years old and newly diagnosed, with a disease duration of less than 2 months. Exclusion was applied to patients with uncontrolled infections, other autoimmune diseases, pregnancy or lactation. Diagnoses relied on clinical symptoms, serum thyroxine and TRAb, thyroid ultrasound and orbital computed tomography. A first-round RT-PCR of the TCR CDR3 used the HTBI primer set with the Qiagen OneStep RT-PCR kit. Blood samples also contained most of the expanded thyroid clonotypes (frequency above 0.001), which suggests that blood repertoires may reflect thyroid immune responses. In cross-validation, a model built on a 13 V-J signature told ophthalmopathy apart from stable hyperthyroidism with 87.88% sensitivity and about 81% specificity, and in testing the same model reached 80%/75%. In validation, the model predicted progression to ophthalmopathy with over 65% sensitivity and around 72% specificity, a median of around 6.6 months before onset. To identify TCR V-J signatures that set the groups apart, the researchers used a discovery cohort of 90 to 100 patients, made up of 40 to 45 with Graves' ophthalmopathy and 57 with stable Graves' hyperthyroidism. Prospective prediction of ophthalmopathy was tested in an independent validation cohort of 18 to 20 hyperthyroidism patients and 15 to 17 patients who later progressed to ophthalmopathy. The roughly 100 discovery patients were randomly divided into training and test sets at a 7:3 ratio. In roughly six Graves' hyperthyroidism patients, the study also compared T-cell repertoires from thyroid tissue with T-cell repertoires from blood. Once sampling was done, hyperthyroidism patients were given methimazole at a starting dose of 30 mg daily, whereas ophthalmopathy patients were given high-dose intravenous methylprednisolone. Libraries were constructed in a second round of multiplex PCR, after which size selection and purification were performed. Paired-end sequencing of the libraries was performed with 100 bp reads on an Illumina HiSeq2000. SOAPnuke was used to process the raw data, with reads discarded if the reads contained adapters or uncalled bases, had a mean Phred below 15, or lacked an exact constant-primer or identifier match. COPE v1.2.5 was used to merge high-quality paired reads, and clonotypes were defined as unique nucleotide sequences. Clonotypes were aligned to IMGT TRBV, TRBD and TRBJ reference segments using MiTCR v1.1. The analysis was restricted to V-J combinations with a frequency above 0.0001, which together covered just over 98% of the repertoires. A TCS score was defined as the ratio of F50 (clonal expansion) to E x V (chaos), with BLOSUM62-based TCRdist applied between CDR3 peptides within each V-J. Welch's t-statistics and random forest reduced around 520 V-J features to fewer than 15, which were used in a naive Bayes classifier (R e1071). No statistical method was used to set the sample size in advance, and investigators knew the group allocation. The paper reports TCR Vbeta CDR3 sequencing of about 140 peripheral blood samples: 43 ophthalmopathy, 70 to 85 hyperthyroidism and around 17 progressor patients.

Here the sequenced sample was peripheral blood mononuclear cells (PBMCs), taken at new diagnosis, from a patient treated with antithyroid drugs. The clonotype originates from a woman under 30 with Graves disease. Donor details come from another sample of the same person, matched by shared clones. This chain is built from TRBV12-3 or TRBV12-4 and TRBJ2-7; TRBD1 agrees with 12 junctional bases. The nucleotide sequence is given as TGTGCCAGCAGTTTTGGTGGGACAGGGGGCTCCGAGCAGTACTTC. Its protein reads: CASSFGGTGGSEQYF.